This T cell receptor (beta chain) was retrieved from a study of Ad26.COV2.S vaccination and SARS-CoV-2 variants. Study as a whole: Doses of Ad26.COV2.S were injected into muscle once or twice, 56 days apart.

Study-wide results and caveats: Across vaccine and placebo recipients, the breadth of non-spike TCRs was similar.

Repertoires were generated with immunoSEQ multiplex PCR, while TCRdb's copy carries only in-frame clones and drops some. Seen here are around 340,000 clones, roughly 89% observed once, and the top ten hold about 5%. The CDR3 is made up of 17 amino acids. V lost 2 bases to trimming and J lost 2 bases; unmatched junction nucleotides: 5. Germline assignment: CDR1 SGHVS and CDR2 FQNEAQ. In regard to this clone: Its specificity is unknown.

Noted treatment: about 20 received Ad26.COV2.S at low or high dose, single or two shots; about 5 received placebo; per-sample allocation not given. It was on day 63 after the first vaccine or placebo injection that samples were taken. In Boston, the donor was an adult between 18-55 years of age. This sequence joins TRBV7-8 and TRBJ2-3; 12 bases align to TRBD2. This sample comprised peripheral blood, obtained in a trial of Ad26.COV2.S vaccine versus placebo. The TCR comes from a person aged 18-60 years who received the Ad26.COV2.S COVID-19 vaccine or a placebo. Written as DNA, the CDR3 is TGTGCCAGCAGCTTATCTGGACTAGCGGGATACACAGATACGCAGTATTTT. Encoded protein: CASSLSGLAGYTDTQYF.